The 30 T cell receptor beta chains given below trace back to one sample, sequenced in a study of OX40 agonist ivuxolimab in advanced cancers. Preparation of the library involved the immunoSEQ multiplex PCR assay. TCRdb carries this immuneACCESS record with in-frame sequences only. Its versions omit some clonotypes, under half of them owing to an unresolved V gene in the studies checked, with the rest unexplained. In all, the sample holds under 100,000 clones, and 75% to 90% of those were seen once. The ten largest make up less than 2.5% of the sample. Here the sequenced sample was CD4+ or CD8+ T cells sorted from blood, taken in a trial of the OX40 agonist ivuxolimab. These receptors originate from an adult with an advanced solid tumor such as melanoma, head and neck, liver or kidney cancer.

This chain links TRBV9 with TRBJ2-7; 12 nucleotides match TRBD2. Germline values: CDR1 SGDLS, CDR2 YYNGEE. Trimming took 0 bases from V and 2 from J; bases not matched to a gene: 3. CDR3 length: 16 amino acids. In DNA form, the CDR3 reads TGTGCCAGCAGCGTAGGCCCTAGCGGGGGGGCCTACGAGCAGTACTTC. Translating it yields CASSVGPSGGAYEQYF.

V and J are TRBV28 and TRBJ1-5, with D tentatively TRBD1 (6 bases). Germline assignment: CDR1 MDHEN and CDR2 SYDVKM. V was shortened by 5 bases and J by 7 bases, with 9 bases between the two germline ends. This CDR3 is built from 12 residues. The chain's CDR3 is CASSHREQPQHF. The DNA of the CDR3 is TGTGCCAGCAGTCACAGGGAACAGCCCCAGCATTTT.

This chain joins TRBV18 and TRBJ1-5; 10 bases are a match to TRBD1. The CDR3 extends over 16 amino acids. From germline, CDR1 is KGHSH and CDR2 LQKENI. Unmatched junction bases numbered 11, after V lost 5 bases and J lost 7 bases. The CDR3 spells CASSSTGTGVGQPQHF. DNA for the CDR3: TGTGCCAGCTCATCGACAGGGACAGGGGTCGGACAGCCCCAGCATTTT.

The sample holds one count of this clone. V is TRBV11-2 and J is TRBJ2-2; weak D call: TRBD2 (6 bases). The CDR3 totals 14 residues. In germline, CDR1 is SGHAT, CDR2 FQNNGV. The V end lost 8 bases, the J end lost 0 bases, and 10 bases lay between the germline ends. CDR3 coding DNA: TGTGCCAGCGGCCGGGGGACGAACACCGGGGAGCTGTTTTTT. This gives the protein CASGRGTNTGELFF.

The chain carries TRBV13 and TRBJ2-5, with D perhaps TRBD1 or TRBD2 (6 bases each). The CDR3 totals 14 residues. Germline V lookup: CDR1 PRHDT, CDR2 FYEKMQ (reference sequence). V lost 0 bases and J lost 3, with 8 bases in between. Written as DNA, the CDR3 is TGTGCCAGCAGCTTAGGGGGGGGCGAAGAGACCCAGTACTTC. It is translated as CASSLGGGEETQYF.

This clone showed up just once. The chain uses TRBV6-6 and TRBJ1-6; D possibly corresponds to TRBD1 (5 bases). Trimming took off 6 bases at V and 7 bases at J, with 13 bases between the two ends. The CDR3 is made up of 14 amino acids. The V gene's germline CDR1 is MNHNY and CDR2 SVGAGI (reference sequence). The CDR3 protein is CASRPTGGNSPLHF. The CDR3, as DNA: TGTGCCAGCAGACCGACGGGGGGGAATTCACCCCTCCACTTT.

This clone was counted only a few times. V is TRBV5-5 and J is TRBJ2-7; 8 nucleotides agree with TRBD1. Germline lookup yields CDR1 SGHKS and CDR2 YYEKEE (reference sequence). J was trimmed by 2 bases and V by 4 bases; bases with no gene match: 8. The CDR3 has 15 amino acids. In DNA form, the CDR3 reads TGTGCCAGCAGCCCGAGGACAGGGCGAGCCTACGAGCAGTACTTC. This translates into CASSPRTGRAYEQYF.

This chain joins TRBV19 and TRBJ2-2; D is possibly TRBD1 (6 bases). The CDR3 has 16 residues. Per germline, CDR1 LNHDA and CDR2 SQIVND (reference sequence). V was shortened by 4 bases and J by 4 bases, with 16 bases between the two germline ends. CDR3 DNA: TGTGCCAGTAGTACGCGTCGACAGGCGCTCACCGGGGAGCTGTTTTTT. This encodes CASSTRRQALTGELFF.

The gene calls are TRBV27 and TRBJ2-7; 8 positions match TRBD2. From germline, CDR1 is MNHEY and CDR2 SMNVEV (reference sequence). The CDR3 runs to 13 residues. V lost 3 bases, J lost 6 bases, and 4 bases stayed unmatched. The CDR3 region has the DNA TGTGCCAGCAGTTTCCAAGCGGGGGTCGAGCAGTACTTC. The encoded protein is CASSFQAGVEQYF.

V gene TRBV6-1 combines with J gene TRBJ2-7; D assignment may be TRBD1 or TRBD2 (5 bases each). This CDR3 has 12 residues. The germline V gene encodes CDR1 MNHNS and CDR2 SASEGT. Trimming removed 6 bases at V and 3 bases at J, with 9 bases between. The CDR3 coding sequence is TGTGCCAGCAGGGGACGCCTCTACGAGCAGTACTTC. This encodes CASRGRLYEQYF.

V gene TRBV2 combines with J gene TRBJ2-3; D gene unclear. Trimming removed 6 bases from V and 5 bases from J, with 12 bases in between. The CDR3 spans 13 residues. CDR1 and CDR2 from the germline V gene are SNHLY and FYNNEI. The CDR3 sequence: CASSPTSEDTQYF. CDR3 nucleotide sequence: TGTGCCAGCAGCCCAACCTCAGAAGATACGCAGTATTTT.

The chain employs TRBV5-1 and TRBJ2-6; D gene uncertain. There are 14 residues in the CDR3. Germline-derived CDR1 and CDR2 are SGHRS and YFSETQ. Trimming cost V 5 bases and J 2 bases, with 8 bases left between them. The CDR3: CASRWWAGANVLTF. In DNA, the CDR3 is TGCGCCAGCAGGTGGTGGGCTGGGGCCAACGTCCTGACTTTC.

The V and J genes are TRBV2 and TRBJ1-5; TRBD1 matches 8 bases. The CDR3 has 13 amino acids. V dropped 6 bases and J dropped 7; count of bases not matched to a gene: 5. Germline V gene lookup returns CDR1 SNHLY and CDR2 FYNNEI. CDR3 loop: CASRAGGLQPQHF. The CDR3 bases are TGTGCCAGCAGGGCAGGGGGCCTCCAGCCCCAGCATTTT.

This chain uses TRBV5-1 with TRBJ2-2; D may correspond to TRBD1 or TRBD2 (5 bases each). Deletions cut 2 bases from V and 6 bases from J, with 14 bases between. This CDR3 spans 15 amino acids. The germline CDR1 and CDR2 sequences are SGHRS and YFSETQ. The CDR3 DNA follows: TGCGCCAGCAGCTTCGAGGGGAAGTCTTCCGGGGAGCTGTTTTTT. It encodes CASSFEGKSSGELFF. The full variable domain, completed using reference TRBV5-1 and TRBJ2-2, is KAGVTQTPRYLIKTRGQQVTLSCSPISGHRSVSWYQQTPGQGLQFLFEYFSETQRNKGNFPGRFSGRQFSNSRSEMNVSTLELGDSALYLCASSFEGKSSGELFFGEGSRLTVL.

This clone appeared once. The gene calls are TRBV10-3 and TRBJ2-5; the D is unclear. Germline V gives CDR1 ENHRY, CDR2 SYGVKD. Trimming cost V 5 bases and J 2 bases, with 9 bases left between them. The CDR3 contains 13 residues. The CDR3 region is CAISPGLQETQYF. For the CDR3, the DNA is TGTGCCATCAGTCCCGGGCTACAAGAGACCCAGTACTTC.

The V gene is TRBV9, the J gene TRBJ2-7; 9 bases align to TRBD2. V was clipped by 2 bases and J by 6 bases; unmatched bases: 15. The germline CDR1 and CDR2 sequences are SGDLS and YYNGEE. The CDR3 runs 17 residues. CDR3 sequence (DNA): TGTGCCAGCAGCGTCAGTCCAAGCGGGGGGAAAGGGGGCGAGCAGTACTTC. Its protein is CASSVSPSGGKGGEQYF.

This chain's CDR3 is CASSQDAPGVTF. CDR3 coding DNA: TGCGCCAGCAGCCAAGATGCCCCAGGTGTTACCTTC. V gene TRBV4-1 combines with J gene TRBJ1-2; D is uncertain. This CDR3 contains 12 residues. V was trimmed by 0 bases and J by 14 bases, leaving 13 bases between them. Germline V gives CDR1 MGHRA, CDR2 YSYEKL.

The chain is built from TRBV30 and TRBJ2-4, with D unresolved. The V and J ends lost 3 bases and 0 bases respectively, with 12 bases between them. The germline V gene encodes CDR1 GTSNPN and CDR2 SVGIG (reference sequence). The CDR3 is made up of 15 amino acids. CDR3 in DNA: TGTGCCTGGAGCAGTGGGCCCTTAGCCAAAAACATTCAGTACTTC. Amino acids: CAWSSGPLAKNIQYF. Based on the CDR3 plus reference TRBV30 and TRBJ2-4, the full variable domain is SQTIHQWPATLVQPVGSPLSLECTVEGTSNPNLYWYRQAAGRGLQLLFYSVGIGQISSEVPQNLSASRPQDRQFILSSKKLLLSDSGFYLCAWSSGPLAKNIQYFGAGTRLSVL.

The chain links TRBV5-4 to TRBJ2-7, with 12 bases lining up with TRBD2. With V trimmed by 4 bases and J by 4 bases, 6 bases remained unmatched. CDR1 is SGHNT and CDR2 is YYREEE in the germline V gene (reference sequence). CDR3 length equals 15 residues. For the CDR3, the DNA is TGTGCCAGCAGCCTCGGACTAGCGGGGAGTTACGAGCAGTACTTC. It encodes CASSLGLAGSYEQYF.

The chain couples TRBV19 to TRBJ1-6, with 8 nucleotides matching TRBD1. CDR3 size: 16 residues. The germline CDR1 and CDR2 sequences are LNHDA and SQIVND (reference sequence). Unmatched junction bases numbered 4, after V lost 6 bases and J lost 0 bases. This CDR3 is CASRGQASSYNSPLHF. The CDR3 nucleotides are TGTGCCAGTAGGGGACAGGCAAGCTCCTATAATTCACCCCTCCACTTT. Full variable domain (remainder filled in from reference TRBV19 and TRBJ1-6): DGGITQSPKYLFRKEGQNVTLSCEQNLNHDAMYWYRQDPGQGLRLIYYSQIVNDFQKGDIAEGYSVSREKKESFPLTVTSAQKNPTAFYLCASRGQASSYNSPLHFGNGTRLTVT.

The CDR3 nucleotides are TGTGCCAGCAGCCCGAGAGTGTCCGGGCGGGGTACATTCGTGGAGACCCAGTACTTC. Encoded protein: CASSPRVSGRGTFVETQYF. This chain joins TRBV7-6 and TRBJ2-5, with D possibly TRBD2 on 6 matching bases. Germline V gene data show CDR1 as SGHVS and CDR2 as FNYEAQ. The ends were cut back, 5 bases at V and 5 bases at J, with 30 bases in the middle. CDR3 size: 19 residues.

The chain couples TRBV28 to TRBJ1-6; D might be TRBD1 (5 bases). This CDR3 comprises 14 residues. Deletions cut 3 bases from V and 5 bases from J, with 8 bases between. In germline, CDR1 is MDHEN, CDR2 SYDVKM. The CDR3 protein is CASSFRVHNSPLHF. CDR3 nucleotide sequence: TGTGCCAGCAGTTTCAGGGTCCATAATTCACCCCTCCACTTT.

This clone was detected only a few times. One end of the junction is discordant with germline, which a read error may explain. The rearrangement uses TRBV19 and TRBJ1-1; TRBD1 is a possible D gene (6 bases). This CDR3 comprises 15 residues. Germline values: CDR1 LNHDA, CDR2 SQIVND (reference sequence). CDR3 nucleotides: TGTGCCAGTAGCATAGAAGACAGGCCGAACACTGAAGCTTTCTTT. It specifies CASSIEDRPNTEAFF.

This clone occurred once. CDR3 DNA sequence: TGTGCCACCGCCACAGGGGCGAACACTGAAGCTTTCTTT. Its protein is CATATGANTEAFF. The rearrangement joins TRBV28 to TRBJ1-1, with 7 bases matching TRBD1. J gave up 1 base and V 10 bases, and 6 bases lay outside the gene matches. CDR1 and CDR2 (germline): MDHEN, SYDVKM. This CDR3 has 13 amino acids.

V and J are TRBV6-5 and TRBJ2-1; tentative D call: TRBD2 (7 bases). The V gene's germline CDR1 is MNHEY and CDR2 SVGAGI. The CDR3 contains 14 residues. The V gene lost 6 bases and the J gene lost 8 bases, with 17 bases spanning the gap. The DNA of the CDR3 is TGTGCCAGCAGGGCCCGGCGGGGGCTAGATGAGCAGTTCTTC. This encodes CASRARRGLDEQFF.

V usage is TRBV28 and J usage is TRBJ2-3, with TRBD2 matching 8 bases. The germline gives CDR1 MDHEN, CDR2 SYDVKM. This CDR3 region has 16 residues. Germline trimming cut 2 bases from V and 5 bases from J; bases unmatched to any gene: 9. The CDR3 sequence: CASSLSRGLEGDTQYF. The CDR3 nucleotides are TGTGCCAGCAGTTTAAGTAGGGGACTAGAGGGAGATACGCAGTATTTT.

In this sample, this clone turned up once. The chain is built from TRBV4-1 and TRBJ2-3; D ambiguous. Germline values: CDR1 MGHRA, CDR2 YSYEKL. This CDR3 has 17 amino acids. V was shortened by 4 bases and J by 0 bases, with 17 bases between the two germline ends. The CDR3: CASSPVVRTSSTDTQYF. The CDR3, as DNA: TGCGCCAGCAGCCCGGTGGTTCGGACGTCTAGCACAGATACGCAGTATTTT.

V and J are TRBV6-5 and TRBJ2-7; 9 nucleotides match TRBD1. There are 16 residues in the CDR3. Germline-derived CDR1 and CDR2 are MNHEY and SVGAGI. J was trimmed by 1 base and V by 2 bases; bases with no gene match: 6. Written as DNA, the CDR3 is TGTGCCAGCAGTTACAGATTACAGGGGGCATCCTACGAGCAGTACTTC. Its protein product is CASSYRLQGASYEQYF.

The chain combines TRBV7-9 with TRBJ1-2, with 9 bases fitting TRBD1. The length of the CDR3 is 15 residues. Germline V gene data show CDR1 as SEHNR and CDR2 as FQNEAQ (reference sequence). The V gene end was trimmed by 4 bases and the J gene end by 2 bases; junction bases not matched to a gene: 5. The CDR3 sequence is CASSSQGATNYGYTF. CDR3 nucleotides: TGTGCCAGCAGCTCACAGGGGGCTACCAACTATGGCTACACCTTC.

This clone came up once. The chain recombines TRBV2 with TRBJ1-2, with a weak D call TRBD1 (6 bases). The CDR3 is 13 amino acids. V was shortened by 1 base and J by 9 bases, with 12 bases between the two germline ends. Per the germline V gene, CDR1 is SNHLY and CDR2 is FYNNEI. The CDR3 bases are TGTGCCAGCAGTGAAGACAGGGTCAATCGCTACACCTTC. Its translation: CASSEDRVNRYTF.